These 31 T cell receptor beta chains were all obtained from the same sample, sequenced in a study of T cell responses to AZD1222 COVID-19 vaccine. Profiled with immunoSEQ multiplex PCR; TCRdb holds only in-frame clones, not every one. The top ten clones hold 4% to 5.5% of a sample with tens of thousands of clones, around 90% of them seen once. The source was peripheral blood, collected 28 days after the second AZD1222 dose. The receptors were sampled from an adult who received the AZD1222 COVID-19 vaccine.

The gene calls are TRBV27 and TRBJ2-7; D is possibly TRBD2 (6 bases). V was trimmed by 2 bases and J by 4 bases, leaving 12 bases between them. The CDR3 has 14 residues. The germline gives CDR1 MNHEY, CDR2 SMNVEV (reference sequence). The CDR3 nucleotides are TGTGCCAGCAGTTTAGGGCGGGGCGATTACGAGCAGTACTTC. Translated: CASSLGRGDYEQYF.

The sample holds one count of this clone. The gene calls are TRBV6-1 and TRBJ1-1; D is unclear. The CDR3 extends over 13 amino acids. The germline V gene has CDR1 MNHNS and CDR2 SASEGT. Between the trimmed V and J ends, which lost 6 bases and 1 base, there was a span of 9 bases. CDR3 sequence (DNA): TGTGCCAGCAGGAGTGACGGGAACACTGAAGCTTTCTTT. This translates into CASRSDGNTEAFF.

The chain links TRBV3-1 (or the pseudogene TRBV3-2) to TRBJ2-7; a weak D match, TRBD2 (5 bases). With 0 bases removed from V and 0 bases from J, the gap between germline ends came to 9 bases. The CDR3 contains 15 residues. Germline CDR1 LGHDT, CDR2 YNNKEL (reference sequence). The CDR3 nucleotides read TGTGCCAGCAGCCAAGATGCGGGCCCCTCCTACGAGCAGTACTTC. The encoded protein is CASSQDAGPSYEQYF.

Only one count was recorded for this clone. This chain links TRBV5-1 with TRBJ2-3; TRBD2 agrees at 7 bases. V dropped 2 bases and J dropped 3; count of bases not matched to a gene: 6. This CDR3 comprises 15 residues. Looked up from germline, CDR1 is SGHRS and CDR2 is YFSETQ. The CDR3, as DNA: TGCGCCAGCAGCTTACGCGGGGGACTAACAGATACGCAGTATTTT. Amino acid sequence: CASSLRGGLTDTQYF.

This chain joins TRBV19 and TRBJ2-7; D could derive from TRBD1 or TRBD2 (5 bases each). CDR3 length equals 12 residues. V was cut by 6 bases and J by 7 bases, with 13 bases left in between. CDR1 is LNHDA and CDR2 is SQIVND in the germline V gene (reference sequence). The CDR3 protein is CASSPGPWEQYF. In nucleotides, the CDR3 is TGTGCCAGTAGCCCGGGGCCTTGGGAGCAGTACTTC.

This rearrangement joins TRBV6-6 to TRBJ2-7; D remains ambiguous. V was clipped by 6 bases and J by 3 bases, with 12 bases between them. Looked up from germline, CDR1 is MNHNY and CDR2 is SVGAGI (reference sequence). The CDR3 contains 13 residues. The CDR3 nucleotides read TGTGCCAGCAGCCTGCCTCAAAGCTACGAGCAGTACTTC. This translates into CASSLPQSYEQYF.

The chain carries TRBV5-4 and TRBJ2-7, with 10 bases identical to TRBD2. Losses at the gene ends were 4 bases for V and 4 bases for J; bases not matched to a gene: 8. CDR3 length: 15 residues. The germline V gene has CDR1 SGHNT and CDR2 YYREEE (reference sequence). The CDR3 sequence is CASSPRASGRYEQYF. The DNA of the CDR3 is TGTGCCAGCAGCCCCAGGGCTAGCGGGAGATACGAGCAGTACTTC.

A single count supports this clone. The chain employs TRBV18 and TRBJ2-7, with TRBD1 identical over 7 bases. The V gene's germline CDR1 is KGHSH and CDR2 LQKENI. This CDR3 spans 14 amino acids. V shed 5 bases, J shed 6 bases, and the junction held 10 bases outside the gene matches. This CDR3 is CASSSRGQPREQYF. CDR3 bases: TGTGCCAGCTCATCGAGGGGACAGCCCCGCGAGCAGTACTTC.

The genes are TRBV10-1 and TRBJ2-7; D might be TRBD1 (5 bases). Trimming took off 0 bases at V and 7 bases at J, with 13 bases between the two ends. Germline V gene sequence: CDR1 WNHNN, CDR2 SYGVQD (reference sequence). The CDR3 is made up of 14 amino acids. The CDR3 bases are TGCGCCAGCAGTGAGTCGTACAGGTTAGAAGAGCAGTACTTC. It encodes CASSESYRLEEQYF.

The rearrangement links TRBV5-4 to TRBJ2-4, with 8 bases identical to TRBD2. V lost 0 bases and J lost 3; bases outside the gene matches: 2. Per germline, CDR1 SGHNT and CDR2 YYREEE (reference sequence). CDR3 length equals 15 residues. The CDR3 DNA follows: TGTGCCAGCAGCTTGGTAGCGGGGATCAAAAACATTCAGTACTTC. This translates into CASSLVAGIKNIQYF.

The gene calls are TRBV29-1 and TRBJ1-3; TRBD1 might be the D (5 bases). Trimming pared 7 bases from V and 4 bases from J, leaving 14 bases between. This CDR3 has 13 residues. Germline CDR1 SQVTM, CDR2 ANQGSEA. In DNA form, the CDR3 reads TGCAGCGGCAGGGTTTCTTCCGGAAACACCATATATTTT. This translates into CSGRVSSGNTIYF.

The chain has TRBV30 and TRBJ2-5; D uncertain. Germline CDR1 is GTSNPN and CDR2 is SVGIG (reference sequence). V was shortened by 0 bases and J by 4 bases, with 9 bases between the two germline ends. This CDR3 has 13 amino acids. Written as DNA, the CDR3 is TGTGCCTGGAGTGTAGTCGGGCCAGAGACCCAGTACTTC. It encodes CAWSVVGPETQYF.

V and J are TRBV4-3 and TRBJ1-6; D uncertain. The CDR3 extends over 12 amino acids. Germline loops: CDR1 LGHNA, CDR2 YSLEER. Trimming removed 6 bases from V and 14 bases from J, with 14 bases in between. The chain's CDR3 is CASSHYLGALHF. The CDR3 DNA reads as TGCGCCAGCAGTCACTACCTTGGAGCCCTCCACTTT.

The CDR3 reads CASSSRTSGRGADTQYF. As DNA, the CDR3 is TGTGCCAGCAGCTCCCGGACTAGCGGGAGGGGTGCAGATACGCAGTATTTT. The chain employs TRBV7-2 and TRBJ2-3, with 15 bases matching TRBD2. Trimming took 4 bases from V and 4 from J; bases not matched to a gene: 6. The CDR3 sequence is 17 residues long. Germline lookup yields CDR1 SGHTA and CDR2 FQGNSA. Together with reference TRBV7-2 and TRBJ2-3, the CDR3 gives the full variable domain: GAGVSQSPSNKVTEKGKDVELRCDPISGHTALYWYRQSLGQGLEFLIYFQGNSAPDKSGLPSDRFSAERTGGSVSTLTIQRTQQEDSAVYLCASSSRTSGRGADTQYFGPGTRLTVL.

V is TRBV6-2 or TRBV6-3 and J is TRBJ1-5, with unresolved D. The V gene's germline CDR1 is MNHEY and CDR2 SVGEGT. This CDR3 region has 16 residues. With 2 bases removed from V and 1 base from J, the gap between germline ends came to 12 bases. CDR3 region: CASSYLHSGSNQPQHF. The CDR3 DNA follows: TGTGCCAGCAGTTACCTGCATTCAGGCAGCAATCAGCCCCAGCATTTT.

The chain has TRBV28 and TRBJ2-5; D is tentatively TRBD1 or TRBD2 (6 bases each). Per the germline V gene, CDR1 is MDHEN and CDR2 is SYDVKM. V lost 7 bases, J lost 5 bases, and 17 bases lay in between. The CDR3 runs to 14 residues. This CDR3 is CASTWLGGRETQYF. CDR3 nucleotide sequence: TGTGCCAGCACTTGGTTGGGGGGCAGGGAGACCCAGTACTTC.

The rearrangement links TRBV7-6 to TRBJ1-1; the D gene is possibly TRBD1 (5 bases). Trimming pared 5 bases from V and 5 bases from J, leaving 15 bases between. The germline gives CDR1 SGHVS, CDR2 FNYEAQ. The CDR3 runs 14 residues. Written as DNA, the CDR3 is TGTGCCAGCAGCGAAGACTCCCCAGGGACTGAAGCTTTCTTT. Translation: CASSEDSPGTEAFF.

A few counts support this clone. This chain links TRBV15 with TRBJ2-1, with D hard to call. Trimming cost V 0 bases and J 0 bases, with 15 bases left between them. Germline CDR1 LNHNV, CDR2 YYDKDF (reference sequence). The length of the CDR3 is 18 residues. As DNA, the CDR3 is TGTGCCACCAGCAGAGATCAAGGAGCCATGAGCTCCTACAATGAGCAGTTCTTC. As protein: CATSRDQGAMSSYNEQFF.

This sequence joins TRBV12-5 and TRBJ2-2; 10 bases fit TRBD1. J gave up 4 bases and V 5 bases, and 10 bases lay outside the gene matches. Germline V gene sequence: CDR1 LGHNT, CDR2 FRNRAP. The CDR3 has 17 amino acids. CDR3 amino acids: CASGPRSGQGSTGELFF. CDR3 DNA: TGTGCTAGTGGTCCCAGATCGGGACAGGGGAGCACCGGGGAGCTGTTTTTT.

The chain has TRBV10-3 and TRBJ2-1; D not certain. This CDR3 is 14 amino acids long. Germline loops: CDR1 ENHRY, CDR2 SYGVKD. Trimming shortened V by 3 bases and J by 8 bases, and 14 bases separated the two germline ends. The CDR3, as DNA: TGTGCCATCAGTGAAGTTCTGCGTGACCATGAGCAGTTCTTC. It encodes CAISEVLRDHEQFF.

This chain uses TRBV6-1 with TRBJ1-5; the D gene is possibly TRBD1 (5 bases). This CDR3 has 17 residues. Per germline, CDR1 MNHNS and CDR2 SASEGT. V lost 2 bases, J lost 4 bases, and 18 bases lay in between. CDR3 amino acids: CASSEWPQGVWNQPQHF. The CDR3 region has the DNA TGTGCCAGCAGTGAATGGCCTCAGGGAGTGTGGAATCAGCCCCAGCATTTT.

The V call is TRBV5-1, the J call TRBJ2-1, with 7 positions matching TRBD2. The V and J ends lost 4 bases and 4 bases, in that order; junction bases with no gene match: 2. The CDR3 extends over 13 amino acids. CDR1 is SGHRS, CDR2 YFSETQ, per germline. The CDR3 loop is CASSRTSYNEQFF. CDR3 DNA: TGCGCCAGCAGCAGGACTAGTTACAATGAGCAGTTCTTC.

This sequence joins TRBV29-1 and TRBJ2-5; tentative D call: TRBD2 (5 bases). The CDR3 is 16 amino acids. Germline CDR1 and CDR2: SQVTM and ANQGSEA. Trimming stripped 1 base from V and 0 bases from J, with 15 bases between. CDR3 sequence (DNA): TGCAGCGTTGAAGGGTACCGGGGTGGGGACCAAGAGACCCAGTACTTC. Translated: CSVEGYRGGDQETQYF.

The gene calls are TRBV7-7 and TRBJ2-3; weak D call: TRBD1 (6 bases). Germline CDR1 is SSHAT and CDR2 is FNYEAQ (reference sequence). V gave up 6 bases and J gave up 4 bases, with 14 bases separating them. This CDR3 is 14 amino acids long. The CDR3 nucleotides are TGTGCCAGCAGTTCCGGAACAGGGTCAGATACGCAGTATTTT. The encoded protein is CASSSGTGSDTQYF.

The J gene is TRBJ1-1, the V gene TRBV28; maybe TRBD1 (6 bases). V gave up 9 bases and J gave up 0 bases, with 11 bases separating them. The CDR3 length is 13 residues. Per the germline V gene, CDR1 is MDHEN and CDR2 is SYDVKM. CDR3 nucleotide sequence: TGTGCCAGTCGGACAGTCGTGAACACTGAAGCTTTCTTT. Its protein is CASRTVVNTEAFF.

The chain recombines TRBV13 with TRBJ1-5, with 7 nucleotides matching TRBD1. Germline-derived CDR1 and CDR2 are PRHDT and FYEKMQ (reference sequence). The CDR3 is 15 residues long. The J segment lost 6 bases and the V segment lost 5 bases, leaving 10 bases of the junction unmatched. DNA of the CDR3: TGTGCCAGCAGCGCGGGGACAGCTCTCCCTCAGCCCCAGCATTTT. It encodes CASSAGTALPQPQHF.

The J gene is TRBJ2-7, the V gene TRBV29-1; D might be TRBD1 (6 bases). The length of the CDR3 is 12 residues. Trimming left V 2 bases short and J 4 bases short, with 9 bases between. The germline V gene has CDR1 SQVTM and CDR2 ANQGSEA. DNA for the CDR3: TGCAGCGTTGAAACAGGGTTGTACGAGCAGTACTTC. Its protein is CSVETGLYEQYF.

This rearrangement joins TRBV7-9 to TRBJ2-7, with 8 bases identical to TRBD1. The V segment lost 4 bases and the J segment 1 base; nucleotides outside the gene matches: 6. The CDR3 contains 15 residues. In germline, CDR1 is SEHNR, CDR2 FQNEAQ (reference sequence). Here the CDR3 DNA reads TGTGCCAGCAGCTCCCCAGACAGGGGATCCTACGAGCAGTACTTC. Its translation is CASSSPDRGSYEQYF.

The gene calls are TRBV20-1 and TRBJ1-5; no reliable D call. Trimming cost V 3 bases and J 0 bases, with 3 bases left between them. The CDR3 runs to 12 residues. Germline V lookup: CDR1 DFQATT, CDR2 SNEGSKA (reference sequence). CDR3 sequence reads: CSASYSNQPQHF. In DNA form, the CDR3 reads TGCAGTGCTAGTTATAGCAATCAGCCCCAGCATTTT.

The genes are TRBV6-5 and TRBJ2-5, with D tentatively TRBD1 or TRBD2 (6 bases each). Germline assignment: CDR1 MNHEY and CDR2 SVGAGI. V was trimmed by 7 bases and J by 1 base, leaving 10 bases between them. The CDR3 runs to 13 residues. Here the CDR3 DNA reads TGTGCCAGCATCAGGGGACTCCAAGAGACCCAGTACTTC. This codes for CASIRGLQETQYF.

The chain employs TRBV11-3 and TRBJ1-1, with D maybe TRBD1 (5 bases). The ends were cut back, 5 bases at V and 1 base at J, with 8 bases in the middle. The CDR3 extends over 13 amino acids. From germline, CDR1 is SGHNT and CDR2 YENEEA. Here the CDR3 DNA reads TGTGCCAGCAGCCAAGACAGGAACACTGAAGCTTTCTTT. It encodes CASSQDRNTEAFF.